This T cell receptor beta chain was obtained from a study of blood T cell repertoires in COVID-19. Study in general: Acute and convalescent COVID-19 specimens originated in the United States, Italy and Spain.

Under the authors' procedure: Estimation of nucleated cell counts was performed using reference gene primer amplification. The protocol was immunoSEQ multiplex PCR, while the TCRdb copy is restricted to in-frame clones and leaves out a portion. Clone size and V and J calls were adopted from that table, with D and trimming inferred from the DNA. The sample records about 36,000 clones, approximately 78% being singletons. Deletions cut 0 bases from V and 6 bases from J, with 9 bases between. The CDR3 runs 13 residues. Germline CDR1 reads SGHKS; CDR2 reads YYEKEE (reference sequence). The specimen sequenced was peripheral blood. The clonotype comes from a human donor in a cohort sampled during active or convalescent COVID-19. The donor label of this sample is uncertain. J is TRBJ1-2 and V is TRBV5-5; D unresolved. CDR3 residues: CASSLVRVDGYTF. Here the CDR3 DNA reads TGTGCCAGCAGCTTGGTAAGAGTAGATGGCTACACCTTC.